A selection of T cell receptor beta chains follows, all from one sample in a study of control samples from healthy donors and cancer patients. Sequencing was performed with immunoSEQ multiplex PCR; in TCRdb, only in-frame clones are kept and a portion is missing. The data hold tens of thousands of clones, with 94% observed a single time. The sample comprised blood. These receptors were taken from a woman between 25 and 40 years old in good health. CDR3s include the opening cysteine and the closing phenylalanine or tryptophan. D genes are given only for firm matches. Clone size is not always given. Where it is, it says once, few, many or a class for expanded clones.

j_call: TRBJ1-4
clone_size: -
v_call: TRBV6-5
d_call: TRBD1
cdr3_nt: TGTGCCAGCAGCCCCGAGACAGGGAGGCGCGAAAAACTGTTTTTT
cdr3_aa: CASSPETGRREKLFF

j_call: TRBJ1-1
clone_size: few
v_call: TRBV2
d_call: -
cdr3_nt: TGTGCCAGCAGTGACTTTGGGGGAGGGGCGAACACTGAAGCTTTCTTT
cdr3_aa: CASSDFGGGANTEAFF

j_call: TRBJ1-1
clone_size: once
v_call: TRBV30
d_call: -
cdr3_nt: TGTGCCTGGAGTGTTCGGGGACACCCCCTAGTCCGTGCAACGAACACTGAAGCTTTCTTT
cdr3_aa: CAWSVRGHPLVRATNTEAFF

j_call: TRBJ1-5
clone_size: -
v_call: TRBV7-9
d_call: -
cdr3_nt: TGTGCCAGCAGCCCGGCGGCTGGAAATCAGCCCCAGCATTTT
cdr3_aa: CASSPAAGNQPQHF

j_call: TRBJ1-4
clone_size: -
v_call: TRBV12-3/TRBV12-4
d_call: -
cdr3_nt: TGTGCCAGCAGTTTGAAGGGAGCGGAGAAACTGTTTTTT
cdr3_aa: CASSLKGAEKLFF

j_call: TRBJ2-7
clone_size: -
v_call: TRBV25-1
d_call: -
cdr3_nt: TGTGCCAGCAGTGAATGTGTCTGGGGCGGTCGATCCTACGAGCAGTACTTC
cdr3_aa: CASSECVWGGRSYEQYF

j_call: TRBJ1-1
clone_size: -
v_call: TRBV3-1/TRBV3-2
d_call: -
cdr3_nt: TGTGCCAGCAGCCACGCTGCGGTAGGAGCTTTCTTT
cdr3_aa: CASSHAAVGAFF

j_call: TRBJ2-6
clone_size: -
v_call: TRBV27
d_call: -
cdr3_nt: TGTGCCAGCAGTTTTGGGCCTGGGGCCAACGTCCTGACTTTC
cdr3_aa: CASSFGPGANVLTF

j_call: TRBJ1-5
clone_size: -
v_call: TRBV12-3/TRBV12-4
d_call: -
cdr3_nt: TGTGCCAGCAGTTTGTCCGGGGACCAGCCCCAGCATTTT
cdr3_aa: CASSLSGDQPQHF

j_call: TRBJ1-2
clone_size: -
v_call: TRBV4-2
d_call: TRBD1
cdr3_nt: TGTGCCAGCAGCCAAGAGGAGTTAGACAGGGGCTATGGCTACACCTTC
cdr3_aa: CASSQEELDRGYGYTF

j_call: TRBJ1-5
clone_size: -
v_call: TRBV7-9
d_call: TRBD1
cdr3_nt: TGTGCCAGGGGGACAGCCATACCCCCGGGGAGCAATCAGCCCCAGCATTTT
cdr3_aa: CARGTAIPPGSNQPQHF

j_call: TRBJ2-1
clone_size: -
v_call: TRBV28
d_call: -
cdr3_nt: TGTGCCAGCAGTTTACAGGGCTCCTACAATGAGCAGTTCTTC
cdr3_aa: CASSLQGSYNEQFF

j_call: TRBJ2-2
clone_size: -
v_call: TRBV2
d_call: -
cdr3_nt: TGTGCCAGCGGGGCAGGGGTCTTCGGCACCGGGGAGCTGTTTTTT
cdr3_aa: CASGAGVFGTGELFF

j_call: TRBJ1-2
clone_size: -
v_call: TRBV4-1
d_call: -
cdr3_nt: TGCGCCAGCAGCCTCGGAGGCGGAGTAGGCTATGGCTACACCTTC
cdr3_aa: CASSLGGGVGYGYTF

j_call: TRBJ1-1
clone_size: -
v_call: TRBV11-3
d_call: -
cdr3_nt: TGTGCCAGCAGCTTCGATGGGACGGCGGGGAACACTGAAGCTTTCTTT
cdr3_aa: CASSFDGTAGNTEAFF

j_call: TRBJ1-1
clone_size: -
v_call: TRBV12-5
d_call: -
cdr3_nt: TGTGCTAGTGGTCCGGGGGGAGCTCAGAACACTGAAGCTTTCTTT
cdr3_aa: CASGPGGAQNTEAFF

j_call: TRBJ2-5
clone_size: -
v_call: TRBV14
d_call: -
cdr3_nt: TGTGCCAGCAGCCGCACCCTAGAGACCCAGTACTTC
cdr3_aa: CASSRTLETQYF

j_call: TRBJ2-1
clone_size: -
v_call: TRBV28
d_call: -
cdr3_nt: TGTGCCAGCAAAAGCGGCAATGAGCAGTTCTTC
cdr3_aa: CASKSGNEQFF

j_call: TRBJ1-1
clone_size: -
v_call: TRBV3-1/TRBV3-2
d_call: -
cdr3_nt: TGTGCCAGCAGCCAAGGCTTGCGGCAGACTGAAGCTTTCTTT
cdr3_aa: CASSQGLRQTEAFF

j_call: TRBJ2-1
clone_size: -
v_call: TRBV9
d_call: TRBD2
cdr3_nt: TGTGCCAGCACCGGGGGGGCAGAAAATGAGCAGTTCTTC
cdr3_aa: CASTGGAENEQFF

j_call: TRBJ1-4
clone_size: -
v_call: TRBV12-3/TRBV12-4
d_call: -
cdr3_nt: TGTGCCAGCACCCTCACCCCAGAAAAACTGTTTTTT
cdr3_aa: CASTLTPEKLFF

j_call: TRBJ1-1
clone_size: -
v_call: TRBV30
d_call: -
cdr3_nt: TGTGCCTGGAGCGTCCCAAACACTGAAGCTTTCTTT
cdr3_aa: CAWSVPNTEAFF

j_call: TRBJ1-2
clone_size: -
v_call: TRBV6-5
d_call: -
cdr3_nt: TGTGCCAGCAGTAGGACAGCGCTCTATGGCTACACCTTC
cdr3_aa: CASSRTALYGYTF

j_call: TRBJ1-1
clone_size: -
v_call: TRBV5-1
d_call: TRBD1
cdr3_nt: TGCGCCAGCAGCTTTGGACAGGGAGGCACTGAAGCTTTCTTT
cdr3_aa: CASSFGQGGTEAFF

j_call: TRBJ2-2
clone_size: -
v_call: TRBV11-3
d_call: TRBD2
cdr3_nt: TGTGCCAGCAGCCCAGGACTAGCGTGGGGCAACGCCGGGGAGCTGTTTTTT
cdr3_aa: CASSPGLAWGNAGELFF

j_call: TRBJ1-2
clone_size: -
v_call: TRBV7-2
d_call: -
cdr3_nt: TGTGCCAGCAGCTTTGGACAACGGGGAGGCTACACCTTC
cdr3_aa: CASSFGQRGGYTF

j_call: TRBJ1-2
clone_size: -
v_call: TRBV2
d_call: -
cdr3_nt: TGTGCCAGCAAAAGGGGTTCCGGATATGGCTACACCTTC
cdr3_aa: CASKRGSGYGYTF

j_call: TRBJ1-6
clone_size: -
v_call: TRBV3-1/TRBV3-2
d_call: TRBD1
cdr3_nt: TGTGCCAGCAGCCAGGGGGACAGGGTACGGCACTTT
cdr3_aa: CASSQGDRVRHF

j_call: TRBJ1-5
clone_size: -
v_call: TRBV6-5
d_call: -
cdr3_nt: TGTGCCAGCAGTTACGGGGGTGCATCCCAGCCCCAGCATTTT
cdr3_aa: CASSYGGASQPQHF

j_call: TRBJ1-1
clone_size: -
v_call: TRBV18
d_call: -
cdr3_nt: TGTGCCAGTCAGGGGAACACTGAAGCTTTCTTT
cdr3_aa: CASQGNTEAFF

j_call: TRBJ1-6
clone_size: -
v_call: TRBV7-9
d_call: -
cdr3_nt: TGTGCCAGCAGCCTTCCAAATTCACCCCTCCACTTT
cdr3_aa: CASSLPNSPLHF

j_call: TRBJ1-1
clone_size: -
v_call: TRBV4-2
d_call: TRBD1
cdr3_nt: TGTGCCAGCAGCCGCTCCAGACAGGGGGACACTGAAGCTTTCTTT
cdr3_aa: CASSRSRQGDTEAFF

j_call: TRBJ1-2
clone_size: -
v_call: TRBV28
d_call: -
cdr3_nt: TGTGCCAGCACCCCCGGAGGTGTGAGTCTCTATGGCTACACCTTC
cdr3_aa: CASTPGGVSLYGYTF

j_call: TRBJ2-2
clone_size: -
v_call: TRBV19
d_call: TRBD1
cdr3_nt: TGTGCCAGCAGGAGGGGACAGGGGGTTGACACCGGGGAGCTGTTTTTT
cdr3_aa: CASRRGQGVDTGELFF

j_call: TRBJ1-3
clone_size: -
v_call: TRBV3-1/TRBV3-2
d_call: -
cdr3_nt: TGTGCCAGCAGCCAAGTGGCAGTTGAAAACACCATATATTTT
cdr3_aa: CASSQVAVENTIYF

j_call: TRBJ1-5
clone_size: -
v_call: TRBV2
d_call: TRBD1
cdr3_nt: TGTGCCAGCAGCGGACAGGGGTTGAGTCAGCCCCAGCATTTT
cdr3_aa: CASSGQGLSQPQHF

j_call: TRBJ2-2
clone_size: once
v_call: TRBV18
d_call: TRBD1
cdr3_nt: TGTGCCAGCTCACCATCCGGGACAGGAAGAGGCACCGGGGAGCTGTTTTTT
cdr3_aa: CASSPSGTGRGTGELFF

j_call: TRBJ2-7
clone_size: -
v_call: TRBV7-5
d_call: -
cdr3_nt: TGTGCCAGATGCATCACTAACGAGCAGTACTTC
cdr3_aa: CARCITNEQYF

j_call: TRBJ2-2
clone_size: -
v_call: TRBV7-2
d_call: TRBD2
cdr3_nt: TGTGCCAGCAGCTTAGGCGTTTACTGGCGGGGGTCGACCGGGGAGCTGTTTTTT
cdr3_aa: CASSLGVYWRGSTGELFF

j_call: TRBJ1-6
clone_size: -
v_call: TRBV5-1
d_call: TRBD1
cdr3_nt: TGCGCCAGCAGCCTCGACAGGGCGGGCCGATATAATTCACCCCTCCACTTT
cdr3_aa: CASSLDRAGRYNSPLHF

j_call: TRBJ1-5
clone_size: -
v_call: TRBV7-2
d_call: -
cdr3_nt: TGTGCCAGCAGCACCCCCAATCAGCCCCAGCATTTT
cdr3_aa: CASSTPNQPQHF

j_call: TRBJ1-4
clone_size: -
v_call: TRBV6-5
d_call: -
cdr3_nt: TGTGCCAGCAGTCCGAGGGGCGTAACTAATGAAAAACTGTTTTTT
cdr3_aa: CASSPRGVTNEKLFF

j_call: TRBJ2-3
clone_size: -
v_call: TRBV25-1
d_call: -
cdr3_nt: TGTGCCAGCAGCGGGGGCCTCGCGACGCAGTATTTT
cdr3_aa: CASSGGLATQYF

j_call: TRBJ1-5
clone_size: few
v_call: TRBV11-3
d_call: -
cdr3_nt: TGTGCCAGCAGCTTACCTCGCTTTGGGCACCAGCCCCAGCATTTT
cdr3_aa: CASSLPRFGHQPQHF

j_call: TRBJ1-6
clone_size: -
v_call: TRBV24-1
d_call: -
cdr3_nt: TGTGCCACCAGTGTTTCAGCTAATTCACCCCTCCACTTT
cdr3_aa: CATSVSANSPLHF

j_call: TRBJ1-1
clone_size: -
v_call: TRBV29-1
d_call: -
cdr3_nt: TGCAGCGTCTCCCCCCAGGGTAACACTGAAGCTTTCTTT
cdr3_aa: CSVSPQGNTEAFF

j_call: TRBJ2-1
clone_size: -
v_call: TRBV19
d_call: -
cdr3_nt: TGTGCCAGTAGGCCCCGCGGACCCTTACGGAATGAGCAGTTCTTC
cdr3_aa: CASRPRGPLRNEQFF

j_call: TRBJ2-3
clone_size: once
v_call: TRBV11-3
d_call: -
cdr3_nt: TGTGCCAGCAGCTTAGAAATTGGAGATACGCAGTATTTT
cdr3_aa: CASSLEIGDTQYF

j_call: TRBJ1-3
clone_size: -
v_call: TRBV7-2
d_call: TRBD1
cdr3_nt: TGTGCCAGCAGCAATACACGGGACAGGGGGCGGCCTGGAAACACCATATATTTT
cdr3_aa: CASSNTRDRGRPGNTIYF

j_call: TRBJ1-1
clone_size: -
v_call: TRBV7-8
d_call: -
cdr3_nt: TGTGCCAGCAGCTTATCGGGGATGATGAACACTGAAGCTTTCTTT
cdr3_aa: CASSLSGMMNTEAFF

j_call: TRBJ1-1
clone_size: few
v_call: TRBV5-1
d_call: TRBD1
cdr3_nt: TGCGCCAGCAGCCAAGGGACAGGGGAGGGGAACACTGAAGCTTTCTTT
cdr3_aa: CASSQGTGEGNTEAFF

j_call: TRBJ1-6
clone_size: -
v_call: TRBV2
d_call: -
cdr3_nt: TGTGCCAGCAGCCGCTACGGCGGGAATAATTCACCCCTCCACTTT
cdr3_aa: CASSRYGGNNSPLHF

j_call: TRBJ1-1
clone_size: -
v_call: TRBV30
d_call: -
cdr3_nt: TGTGCCTGGACTACCCCGGGGCGGTACACTGAAGCTTTCTTT
cdr3_aa: CAWTTPGRYTEAFF

j_call: TRBJ1-1
clone_size: -
v_call: TRBV5-6
d_call: TRBD1
cdr3_nt: TGTGCCAGCAGACAGGGGCCTAGAGAAGCTTTCTTT
cdr3_aa: CASRQGPREAFF

j_call: TRBJ1-2
clone_size: -
v_call: TRBV20-1
d_call: -
cdr3_nt: TGCAGTGCTCGTCAGGGCTATGGCTACACCTTC
cdr3_aa: CSARQGYGYTF